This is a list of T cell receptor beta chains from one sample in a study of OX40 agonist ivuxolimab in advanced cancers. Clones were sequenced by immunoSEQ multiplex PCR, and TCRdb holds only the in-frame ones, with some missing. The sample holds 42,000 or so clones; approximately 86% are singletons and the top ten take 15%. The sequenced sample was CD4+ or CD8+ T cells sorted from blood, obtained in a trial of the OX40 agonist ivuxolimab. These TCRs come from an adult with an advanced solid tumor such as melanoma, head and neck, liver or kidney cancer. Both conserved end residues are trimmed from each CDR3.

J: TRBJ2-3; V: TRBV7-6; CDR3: ASSSGLARDTQY
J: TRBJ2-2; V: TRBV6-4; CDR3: ASSERLAGETGELF
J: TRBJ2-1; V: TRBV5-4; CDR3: ASRDPGQGINEQF
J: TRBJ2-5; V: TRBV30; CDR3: AWSVPASATETQY
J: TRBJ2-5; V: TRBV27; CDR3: ASSLSQQETQY
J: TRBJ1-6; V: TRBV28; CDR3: ASRNKYYNSPLH
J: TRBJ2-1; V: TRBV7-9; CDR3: AIRRANEQF
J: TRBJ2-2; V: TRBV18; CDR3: ASSHAGTNTGELF
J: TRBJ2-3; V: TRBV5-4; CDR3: ASSSRGEQY
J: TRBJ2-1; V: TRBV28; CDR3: ASSVGQGRRDEQF
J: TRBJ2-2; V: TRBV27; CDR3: ASRPGAAGELF
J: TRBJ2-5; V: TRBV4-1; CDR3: ASSQVGGTSGGVETQY
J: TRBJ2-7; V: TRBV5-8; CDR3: ASSLASRGGGIGEQY
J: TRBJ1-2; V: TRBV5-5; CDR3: ASSPDGLNYGYT
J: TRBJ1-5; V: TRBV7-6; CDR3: ASSLGGFGQPQH
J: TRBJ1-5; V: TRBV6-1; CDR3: ASSDSPGNSNQPQH
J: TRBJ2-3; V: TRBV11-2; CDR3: ASSFSGGAADTQY
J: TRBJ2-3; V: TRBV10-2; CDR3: ASSMTSGGTDTQY
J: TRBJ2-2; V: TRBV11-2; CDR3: ASSWDHNTGELF
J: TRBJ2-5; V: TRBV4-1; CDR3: ASSQAPLAGQETQY
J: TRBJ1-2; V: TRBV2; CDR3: ASKERGNYGYT
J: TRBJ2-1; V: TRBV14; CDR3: ASRHTDRANEQF
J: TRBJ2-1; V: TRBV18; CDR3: ASSPGQGTNYNEQF
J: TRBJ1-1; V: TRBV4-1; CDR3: ASSYRGLEENTEAF
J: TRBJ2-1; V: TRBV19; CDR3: ASSTLWGEYNEQF
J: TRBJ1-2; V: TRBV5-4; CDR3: ASSRGTVSDGLHYGYT
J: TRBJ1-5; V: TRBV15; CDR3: ATSSYRAGNQPQH
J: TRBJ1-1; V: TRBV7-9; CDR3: ASSLGTTLEAF
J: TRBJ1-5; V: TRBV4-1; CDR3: ASSQERWNRGAQH
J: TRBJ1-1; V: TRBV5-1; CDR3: ASSLLPGGNTEAF